The clone carrying this T cell receptor (beta chain) has more than one count but fewer than ten. These data come from a study of shared clonotypes between healthy human individuals. Sequencing was performed with immunoSEQ multiplex PCR; in TCRdb, only in-frame clones are kept and a portion is missing. The sample has about 1.1 million clones; approximately 75% are singletons. This CDR3 comprises 15 residues. The germline CDR1 and CDR2 sequences are SNHLY and FYNNEI. V lost 4 bases, J lost 1 base, and 13 bases lay in between. The chain is built from TRBV2 and TRBJ1-1; D is unclear. Specimen: memory CD4+ T cells from PBMCs. The sample's subset: CD45RA-negative fraction. The sequence came from a man aged 18 to 29 in good health. Some clones in this sample may be carry-over from other donors' samples. The CDR3 DNA sequence: TGTGCCAGCAGTGTGTTCCTCCCGGCGAACACTGAAGCTTTCTTT. Translated, it gives CASSVFLPANTEAFF.